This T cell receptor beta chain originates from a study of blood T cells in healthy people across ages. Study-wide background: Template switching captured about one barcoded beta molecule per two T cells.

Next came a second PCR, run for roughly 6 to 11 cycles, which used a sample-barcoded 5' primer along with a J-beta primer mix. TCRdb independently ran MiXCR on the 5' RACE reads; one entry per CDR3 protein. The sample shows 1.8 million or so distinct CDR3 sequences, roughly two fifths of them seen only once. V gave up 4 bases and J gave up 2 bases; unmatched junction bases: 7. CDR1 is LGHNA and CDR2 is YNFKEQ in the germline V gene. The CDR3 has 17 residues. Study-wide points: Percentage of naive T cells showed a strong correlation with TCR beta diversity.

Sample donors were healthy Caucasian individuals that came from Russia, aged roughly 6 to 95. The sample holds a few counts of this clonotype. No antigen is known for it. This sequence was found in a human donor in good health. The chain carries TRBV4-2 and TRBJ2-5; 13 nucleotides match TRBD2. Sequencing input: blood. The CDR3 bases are TGTGCCAGCAGCCTTAGACTAGCGGGGGGATTACAAGAGACCCAGTACTTC. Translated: CASSLRLAGGLQETQYF.